This T cell receptor (beta chain) is from a study of CD8 T cells in Susac syndrome. General study results and limits: Maximal CD8+ clonal expansion in Susac was observed within TEMRA cells and among active patients.

The CDR3 runs to 14 residues. Germline V gives CDR1 SGHVS, CDR2 FNYEAQ. V lost 4 bases to trimming and J lost 2 bases, with 11 bases between them. Comments on this clonotype: As yet, its antigen is unknown.

The RNA input was roughly 0.45 to 1 ug, and it was reverse transcribed with random hexamers. TCRdb ran MiXCR on the immunoSEQ multiplex PCR reads and lists one entry per CDR3 protein. The sample shows around 23,000 distinct CDR3 sequences, roughly 93% of them seen only once. The origin of this receptor is a human donor with Susac syndrome. Material: CD8+ T cells from PBMCs. The genes are TRBV7-6 and TRBJ1-1, with D possibly being TRBD1 (5 bases). The CDR3 here is CASSSLGGNTEAFF. The DNA for the CDR3 is TGTGCCAGCAGCTCCCTCGGGGGAAACACTGAAGCTTTCTTT. The whole variable domain, remainder taken from reference TRBV7-6 and TRBJ1-1, is GAGVSQSPRYKVTKRGQDVALRCDPISGHVSLYWYRQALGQGPEFLTYFNYEAQQDKSGLPNDRFSAERPEGSISTLTIQRTEQRDSAMYRCASSSLGGNTEAFFGQGTRLTVV.